The 13 T cell receptor beta chains below all came from one sample that was sequenced in a study of T cells in Graves' hyperthyroidism and ophthalmopathy. TCR beta CDR3 region amplification was performed from RNA transcripts. The study used the HTBI primer set for a first-round RT-PCR of the TCR CDR3. TCRdb reanalysed the multiplex PCR reads using MiXCR and keeps one entry per CDR3 protein. The sample carries around 600,000 distinct CDR3 sequences, approximately 15% recorded once. The sequenced material came from blood. These receptors were collected from a woman in her twenties or thirties with Graves' hyperthyroidism.

This clonotype occurred a few times. The chain combines TRBV2 with TRBJ1-5; D is unclear. Germline V lookup: CDR1 SNHLY, CDR2 FYNNEI. V was trimmed by 7 bases and J by 0 bases, leaving 7 bases between them. The CDR3 length is 13 residues. The CDR3 DNA reads TGTGCCAGCAATGAGTATAGCAATCAGCCCCAGCATTTT. Translation: CASNEYSNQPQHF.

J is TRBJ1-5 and V is TRBV4-3, with D perhaps matching TRBD1 (5 bases). CDR3 length equals 13 residues. The V end was cut by 1 base, the J end by 10 bases, with 11 bases between. The germline V gene encodes CDR1 LGHNA and CDR2 YSLEER. Here the CDR3 DNA reads TGCGCCAGCAGCCAAGGCGGGGGTCTCCCCCAGCATTTT. This encodes CASSQGGGLPQHF.

The chain recombines TRBV20-1 with TRBJ1-2, with D possibly TRBD1 on 5 matching bases. Trimming shortened V by 3 bases and J by 5 bases, and 13 bases separated the two germline ends. This CDR3 has 13 amino acids. Germline V lookup: CDR1 DFQATT, CDR2 SNEGSKA (reference sequence). For the CDR3, the DNA is TGCAGTGCTAGCGTCGGGACTGATTATGGCTACACCTTC. As protein: CSASVGTDYGYTF.

This clonotype was seen a few times. The chain links TRBV20-1 to TRBJ2-2; TRBD1 matches at 9 bases. This CDR3 is 15 amino acids long. Germline CDR1 DFQATT, CDR2 SNEGSKA (reference sequence). V shed 5 bases, J shed 0 bases, and the junction held 4 bases outside the gene matches. The CDR3 loop is CSAPRQGANTGELFF. CDR3 DNA: TGCAGTGCTCCCCGACAGGGGGCGAACACCGGGGAGCTGTTTTTT.

This clonotype was seen more than once but under ten times. This chain links TRBV19 with TRBJ2-7, with D possibly being TRBD1 (7 bases). Germline V CDR1 and CDR2: LNHDA, SQIVND (reference sequence). Trimming cost V 3 bases and J 0 bases, with 12 bases left between them. The CDR3 totals 15 residues. CDR3 amino acids: CASSIRRDSSYEQYF. The CDR3 DNA is TGTGCCAGTAGTATCCGGCGGGACAGCTCCTACGAGCAGTACTTC.

This clonotype was observed a few times. The CDR3, as DNA: TGTGCCAGCAGCCCGCCGGGTGAGGGACCCCCGCAGTTCTTC. This codes for CASSPPGEGPPQFF. The chain combines TRBV11-3 with TRBJ2-1, with D perhaps being TRBD1 or TRBD2 (5 bases each). V lost 5 bases, J lost 12 bases, and 20 bases lay in between. The germline V gene encodes CDR1 SGHNT and CDR2 YENEEA. CDR3 length equals 14 residues. The full variable domain, in which reference TRBV11-3 and TRBJ2-1 provide the parts outside the CDR3, is EAGVVQSPRYKIIEKKQPVAFWCNPISGHNTLYWYLQNLGQGPELLIRYENEEAVDDSQLPKDRFSAERLKGVDSTLKIQPAELGDSAVYLCASSPPGEGPPQFFGPGTRLTVL.

This clonotype was observed a handful of times. V is TRBV29-1 and J is TRBJ2-7; D is unclear. The CDR3 runs to 11 residues. Trimming cost V 6 bases and J 5 bases, with 11 bases left between them. The V gene's germline CDR1 is SQVTM and CDR2 ANQGSEA. The CDR3 DNA follows: TGCAGCGTGTACCTGAGGCACGAGCAGTACTTC. Its protein product is CSVYLRHEQYF.

In its sample, this clonotype was seen many times. The DNA for the CDR3 is TGTGCCAGCAGCTTAGGGGAGGCCGCCCTCTCCTACGAGCAGTACTTC. Amino acids: CASSLGEAALSYEQYF. The chain links TRBV11-2 to TRBJ2-7; tentative D call: TRBD2 (6 bases). CDR3 length: 16 amino acids. V was trimmed by 1 base and J by 0 bases, leaving 13 bases between them. Germline V gene data show CDR1 as SGHAT and CDR2 as FQNNGV.

This clonotype was picked up many times. V gene TRBV20-1 combines with J gene TRBJ2-7; the D gene is possibly TRBD1 (6 bases). The germline V gene has CDR1 DFQATT and CDR2 SNEGSKA (reference sequence). The CDR3 is made up of 13 amino acids. The V gene lost 3 bases and the J gene lost 2 bases, with 11 bases spanning the gap. CDR3 DNA sequence: TGCAGTGCTAGGGGGACATTTACCTACGAGCAGTACTTC. This sequence encodes CSARGTFTYEQYF.

The chain couples TRBV25-1 to TRBJ1-1; possible D gene TRBD1, 5 bases. The germline CDR1 and CDR2 sequences are MGHDK and SYGVNS. The germline V and J ends were trimmed by 5 bases and 5 bases, with 12 bases remaining between them. The CDR3 spans 13 residues. CDR3 DNA sequence: TGTGCCAGCAGTCTATTCAGGGATACTGAAGCTTTCTTT. Protein sequence: CASSLFRDTEAFF.

This clonotype appeared a few times. The V and J genes are TRBV19 and TRBJ2-1; 14 bases line up with TRBD2. The germline CDR1 and CDR2 sequences are LNHDA and SQIVND (reference sequence). J was trimmed by 9 bases and V by 7 bases; bases with no gene match: 8. The CDR3 spans 15 residues. The CDR3 sequence is CASKMGLAGASEQFF. The CDR3 nucleotides are TGTGCCAGTAAAATGGGACTAGCGGGAGCAAGTGAGCAGTTCTTC. The full variable domain, its missing parts supplied by reference TRBV19 and TRBJ2-1, is DGGITQSPKYLFRKEGQNVTLSCEQNLNHDAMYWYRQDPGQGLRLIYYSQIVNDFQKGDIAEGYSVSREKKESFPLTVTSAQKNPTAFYLCASKMGLAGASEQFFGPGTRLTVL.

This clonotype appeared many times. The CDR3 spells CASSLSGLKETQYF. In DNA, the CDR3 is TGTGCCAGCAGTTTATCAGGGCTGAAAGAGACCCAGTACTTC. The chain uses TRBV28 and TRBJ2-5, with a weak D call TRBD1 (5 bases). The CDR3 totals 14 residues. CDR1 MDHEN and CDR2 SYDVKM come from the germline V gene. Trimming cost V 1 base and J 3 bases, with 9 bases left between them.

Points on this clonotype: The germline gene is not matched at one end of the junction; a read error may be the cause. This sequence joins TRBV20-1 and TRBJ2-1; possibly TRBD2 for D (7 bases). CDR1 is DFQATT and CDR2 is SNEGSKA in the germline V gene (reference sequence). The CDR3 spans 15 residues. CDR3 DNA: TGCAGTGCCAGGGCAGGGGAGGGTGCCTACAACGAGCAGTTCTTC. Amino acids: CSARAGEGAYNEQFF.